The 10 T cell receptor beta chains below all came from one sample that was sequenced in a study of blood T cells in healthy people across ages. Using a J-beta primer mix together with a sample-barcoded 5' primer, a second PCR was run for about 6 to 12 cycles. Via MiXCR, TCRdb re-called the 5' RACE reads, giving one row per CDR3 protein. The sample includes 1.5 million to 2 million distinct CDR3 sequences, about two fifths of them seen just once. Sequencing was done on a sample of blood. The origin of the receptors is a human donor in good health.

The chain employs TRBV4-3 and TRBJ1-2; D remains unclear. Germline CDR1 LGHNA, CDR2 YSLEER. Trimming pared 0 bases from V and 6 bases from J, leaving 11 bases between. There are 14 residues in the CDR3. For the CDR3, the DNA is TGCGCCAGCAGCCAAGATTCTTACAGCGATGGCTACACCTTC. Translated, it gives CASSQDSYSDGYTF.

The J gene is TRBJ1-2, the V gene TRBV4-1; D gene unclear. V dropped 2 bases and J dropped 8 bases, with 15 bases sitting between them. Looked up from germline, CDR1 is MGHRA and CDR2 is YSYEKL. This CDR3 comprises 14 residues. The CDR3 here is CASSQYGDREGYTF. CDR3 in DNA: TGCGCCAGCAGCCAATACGGGGATCGGGAGGGCTACACCTTC.

This clonotype turned up a few times. This rearrangement joins TRBV6-6 to TRBJ2-7; D not resolved. The CDR3 has 14 residues. With 2 bases removed from V and 0 bases from J, the gap between germline ends came to 8 bases. Germline-derived CDR1 and CDR2 are MNHNY and SVGAGI (reference sequence). The CDR3: CASSYTGPSYEQYF. CDR3 DNA: TGTGCCAGCAGTTACACGGGTCCCTCCTACGAGCAGTACTTC.

This clonotype was counted only a few times. In nucleotides, the CDR3 is TGCGCCAGCAGCGCACGATGGGACAGGGTAAAGTACGAGCAGTACTTC. Protein: CASSARWDRVKYEQYF. This chain connects TRBV5-1 to TRBJ2-7, with 9 bases identical to TRBD1. The CDR3 is 16 residues long. The V gene end was trimmed by 4 bases and the J gene end by 4 bases; junction bases not matched to a gene: 12. CDR1 SGHRS and CDR2 YFSETQ come from the germline V gene.

The rearrangement joins TRBV29-1 to TRBJ2-2; 8 nucleotides line up with TRBD2. This CDR3 comprises 16 residues. The J segment lost 0 bases and the V segment lost 0 bases, leaving 3 bases of the junction unmatched. Germline V gene data show CDR1 as SQVTM and CDR2 as ANQGSEA. The CDR3 here is CSVEDRGGTNTGELFF. CDR3 sequence (DNA): TGCAGCGTTGAAGATCGGGGGGGAACGAACACCGGGGAGCTGTTTTTT.

This CDR3 reads CASSLPSGGSYNEQFF. CDR3 nucleotide sequence: TGTGCCAGCAGTCTGCCCTCCGGGGGGTCCTACAATGAGCAGTTCTTC. The genes are TRBV5-6 and TRBJ2-1; TRBD2 matches at 7 bases. J lost 1 base, V lost 5 bases, and 9 bases had no gene match. CDR3 length: 16 amino acids. Per germline, CDR1 SGHDT and CDR2 YYEEEE.

This clonotype occurred a few times. The chain employs TRBV25-1 and TRBJ2-7, with D uncertain. The CDR3 consists of 15 residues. Germline lookup yields CDR1 MGHDK and CDR2 SYGVNS. Trimming took off 3 bases at V and 2 bases at J, with 14 bases between the two ends. The CDR3, as DNA: TGTGCCAGCAGTGATTACACGCCCCCCGCCTACGAGCAGTACTTC. It specifies CASSDYTPPAYEQYF.

This chain uses TRBV20-1 with TRBJ2-7; maybe TRBD1 (6 bases). Trimming left V 0 bases short and J 9 bases short, with 18 bases between. This CDR3 spans 14 amino acids. CDR1 and CDR2 (germline): DFQATT, SNEGSKA (reference sequence). DNA of the CDR3: TGCAGTGCTAGAGATACGGGACACCCTACGGGGCAGTACTTC. Translated: CSARDTGHPTGQYF.

This clonotype appeared once. At one of its ends the junction is not consistent with the germline gene, which may arise from a read error. The chain is built from TRBV7-9 and TRBJ2-5; D gene uncertain. The end of the DNA fits TRBJ2-7 better, so the J call may be wrong. The CDR3 extends over 12 amino acids. Per the germline V gene, CDR1 is SEHNR and CDR2 is FQNEAQ (reference sequence). The DNA of the CDR3 is TGTACCAGCAGCCCCGGTGCGGACGAGCAGTACTTC. Its translation is CTSSPGADEQYF.

This chain connects TRBV10-3 to TRBJ2-3; 7 nucleotides match TRBD1. The CDR3 spans 15 residues. V gave up 2 bases and J gave up 7 bases; unmatched junction bases: 9. Germline loops: CDR1 ENHRY, CDR2 SYGVKD. For the CDR3, the DNA is TGTGCCATCAGTGAGCCCGGGACAGCTTCGAATACGCAGTATTTT. It specifies CAISEPGTASNTQYF.